What follows is one T cell receptor (beta chain) and its context. Per the authors' pipeline: It was from reference gene primer amplification that nucleated cell counts were estimated. Profiling relied on immunoSEQ multiplex PCR, and the TCRdb table lists in-frame clones only, not all of them. V, J and clone size reflect that table, while D and trimming were determined from the DNA. The table includes 190,000 or so clones, around 85% detected once. The CDR3 is 13 residues long. Trimming left V 0 bases short and J 5 bases short, with 7 bases between. Per the germline V gene, CDR1 is MNHEY and CDR2 is SVGEGT. The data stem from a study of blood T cell repertoires in COVID-19.

This clonotype was obtained from a woman in her 70s with acute or convalescent COVID-19. Material for sequencing was peripheral blood. The gene calls are TRBV6-2 or TRBV6-3 and TRBJ1-1; D gene ambiguous. The CDR3 DNA reads as TGTGCCAGCAGTTACTCGACTAATACTGAAGCTTTCTTT. Translating gives CASSYSTNTEAFF.